A selection of T cell receptor beta chains follows, all from one sample in a study of T-cell memory formation after mild COVID-19. TCRdb passed the 5' RACE reads through MiXCR, listing each CDR3 protein once. The sample holds 450,000 to 650,000 distinct CDR3 sequences, less than 25% seen once. Sample: PBMCs or a T cell subset sorted from them (not recorded which). These receptors were collected from an adult woman who had mild COVID-19 (a few samples of this study predate the infection). Cell type and time point are not known. The CDR3 runs from the conserved cysteine through the conserved F or W. The listing skips clone size in some rows; elsewhere it reads once, few, many or a size class.

J	V	size	CDR3
TRBJ1-4	TRBV6-2/TRBV6-3	.	CASSKGSTNEKLFF
TRBJ2-1	TRBV29-1	.	CSVAAGVGNEQFF
TRBJ1-1	TRBV5-1	once	CASSLGGGYAEAFF
TRBJ1-2	TRBV12-3/TRBV12-4	few	CASRPGINYGYTF
TRBJ1-4	TRBV6-6	few	CASSPRTAEKLFF
TRBJ1-2	TRBV11-2	few	CASSTGAGYGYTF
TRBJ2-7	TRBV5-1	few	CASSLETRGLNEQYF
TRBJ2-2	TRBV20-1	.	CSADPGTGELFF
TRBJ2-3	TRBV24-1	few	CATSDLTSAGGATDTQYF
TRBJ2-1	TRBV5-1	few	CASSRELATGGNEQFF
TRBJ2-1	TRBV20-1	.	CSARDSTSGNRRQFF
TRBJ2-7	TRBV24-1	.	CATSDGGVAYEQYF
TRBJ1-2	TRBV6-5	few	CASSYAPEGNGYTF
TRBJ1-1	TRBV19	many	CASSSWDRGNTEAFF
TRBJ1-2	TRBV7-9	.	CASSFKGQGYTF